This paragraph reports one T cell receptor beta chain. No antigen is known for it. This same CDR3 is encoded by further DNA sequences in the sample. Germline values: CDR1 SQVTM, CDR2 ANQGSEA. The CDR3 covers 13 residues. V was pared by 5 bases and J by 2 bases, with 9 bases between. The data were obtained in a study of CD8+ T cells in alopecia areata. The study's findings and limits: Lesional scalp, notably in alopecia totalis/universalis, had clonality above that of normal scalp.

Investigators isolated RNA and reverse transcribed it into cDNA to act as the sequencing template. TCRdb's table, derived via immunoSEQ multiplex PCR, lists solely in-frame clones and lacks some. The sample shows 140,000 to 150,000 clones, under 60% of them seen only once. Obtained from alopecia areata patients were lesional scalp punch biopsies along with peripheral blood. The source of this sequence is a human donor with alopecia areata. The chain has TRBV29-1 and TRBJ2-2; tentative D call: TRBD2 (6 bases). The sequenced sample was CD4+ T cells sorted from blood, obtained at week 0. CDR3 in amino acids: CSVRGANTGELFF. Written as DNA, the CDR3 is TGCAGCGTTCGCGGGGCAAACACCGGGGAGCTGTTTTTT.